The 20 T cell receptor beta chains reported below all come from one sample, sequenced in a study of blood T cell repertoires in COVID-19. Profiling relied on immunoSEQ multiplex PCR, and the TCRdb table lists in-frame clones only, not all of them. The profile covers roughly 120,000 clones, with about 80% appearing a single time and 3% to 4.5% taken by the ten largest. The sequenced material came from peripheral blood. These receptors came from a woman of 80 years or more with acute or convalescent COVID-19.

V gene TRBV4-1 combines with J gene TRBJ1-3; D is ambiguous. This CDR3 has 15 amino acids. V was shortened by 0 bases and J by 1 base, with 7 bases between the two germline ends. CDR1 MGHRA and CDR2 YSYEKL come from the germline V gene. The CDR3 reads CASSQEYLSGNTIYF. The CDR3 DNA is TGCGCCAGCAGCCAAGAGTATCTGTCTGGAAACACCATATATTTT.

The chain employs TRBV18 and TRBJ1-1; maybe TRBD1 (5 bases). CDR1 KGHSH and CDR2 LQKENI come from the germline V gene. V was clipped by 3 bases and J by 1 base, with 12 bases between them. There are 15 residues in the CDR3. The CDR3 is CASSPGAGGNTEAFF. DNA for the CDR3: TGTGCCAGCTCACCTGGGGCTGGCGGGAACACTGAAGCTTTCTTT.

The chain joins TRBV18 to TRBJ1-1, with a weak D call TRBD1 (6 bases). Germline CDR1 KGHSH, CDR2 LQKENI. The V end was cut by 3 bases, the J end by 3 bases, with 14 bases between. The length of the CDR3 is 15 residues. CDR3 DNA sequence: TGTGCCAGCTCACCGGCGGGGGCGGGGGACACTGAAGCTTTCTTT. Its protein product is CASSPAGAGDTEAFF.

The table lists this clone with a few counts. The chain has TRBV25-1 and TRBJ2-2, with TRBD1 matching over 9 bases. The trim removed 5 bases at V and 3 bases at J, leaving 4 bases unmatched. CDR3 length equals 15 residues. Germline assignment: CDR1 MGHDK and CDR2 SYGVNS. Written as DNA, the CDR3 is TGTGCCAGCAGTCAAGGGACAGGGTACACCGGGGAGCTGTTTTTT. The encoded protein is CASSQGTGYTGELFF.

The V gene is TRBV7-6, the J gene TRBJ2-7; possibly TRBD2 for D (6 bases). The CDR3 has 17 amino acids. Germline V CDR1 and CDR2: SGHVS, FNYEAQ. Trimming left V 4 bases short and J 3 bases short, with 22 bases between. The CDR3 protein is CASSSQPSAQGGYEQYF. The CDR3 coding sequence is TGTGCCAGCAGCTCCCAACCTAGCGCCCAGGGAGGCTACGAGCAGTACTTC.

The genes are TRBV6-5 and TRBJ1-1; D is ambiguous. Looked up from germline, CDR1 is MNHEY and CDR2 is SVGAGI. V gave up 4 bases and J gave up 8 bases, with 17 bases separating them. The CDR3 is 14 residues long. The CDR3 spells CASSSFDGGREAFF. The CDR3 nucleotides are TGTGCCAGCAGTTCCTTCGACGGCGGCAGAGAAGCTTTCTTT.

The V call is TRBV7-9, the J call TRBJ1-6; a possible D gene is TRBD1 (6 bases). The germline V gene has CDR1 SEHNR and CDR2 FQNEAQ (reference sequence). The CDR3 is 14 amino acids. V was clipped by 1 base and J by 7 bases, with 8 bases between them. The CDR3 sequence is CASSLGQVNSPLHF. CDR3 nucleotides: TGTGCCAGCAGCTTAGGACAGGTGAATTCACCCCTCCACTTT.

Remarks on this clone: This sample includes further DNA sequences coding for the same CDR3. V and J are TRBV6-5 and TRBJ1-1; weak D call: TRBD1 (6 bases). V was shortened by 5 bases and J by 4 bases, with 11 bases between the two germline ends. Germline CDR1 reads MNHEY; CDR2 reads SVGAGI. The CDR3 sequence is 13 residues long. This CDR3 is CASSSRGATEAFF. In DNA form, the CDR3 reads TGTGCCAGCAGTAGTCGGGGGGCCACTGAAGCTTTCTTT.

This clone has only a few counts. This CDR3 is also generated by other DNA sequences in the sample. The chain joins TRBV24-1 to TRBJ1-5; no reliable D call. The length of the CDR3 is 13 residues. Germline V gene data show CDR1 as KGHDR and CDR2 as SFDVKD. With 5 bases removed from V and 4 bases from J, the gap between germline ends came to 8 bases. CDR3 residues: CATSASGNQPQHF. The CDR3 DNA reads TGTGCCACCAGTGCTTCGGGTAATCAGCCCCAGCATTTT.

The V and J genes are TRBV5-1 and TRBJ1-4, with 7 bases identical to TRBD1. The V and J ends lost 3 bases and 5 bases, in that order; junction bases with no gene match: 10. Germline values: CDR1 SGHRS, CDR2 YFSETQ. The CDR3 has 16 amino acids. The CDR3 loop is CASSSTGQPKNEKLFF. CDR3 nucleotides: TGCGCCAGCAGCTCTACGGGACAGCCGAAAAATGAAAAACTGTTTTTT.

The chain links TRBV7-3 to TRBJ2-3; D gene ambiguous. Per germline, CDR1 SGHTA and CDR2 FQGTGA. V dropped 1 base and J dropped 6 bases, with 17 bases sitting between them. The CDR3 is 16 residues long. CDR3 sequence reads: CASSLRANPSVDTQYF. The CDR3, as DNA: TGTGCCAGCAGCTTAAGGGCCAATCCCTCCGTTGATACGCAGTATTTT.

This chain links TRBV18 with TRBJ1-1; D possibly corresponds to TRBD1 (6 bases). The V gene lost 4 bases and the J gene lost 5 bases, with 11 bases spanning the gap. The CDR3 has 13 amino acids. Germline CDR1 reads KGHSH; CDR2 reads LQKENI. CDR3 in amino acids: CASSLEGGTEAFF. DNA of the CDR3: TGTGCCAGCTCACTGGAGGGGGGGACTGAAGCTTTCTTT.

This clone was found once. V gene TRBV2 combines with J gene TRBJ1-1; D perhaps matches TRBD1 (6 bases). Per germline, CDR1 SNHLY and CDR2 FYNNEI. Trimming shortened V by 7 bases and J by 6 bases, and 21 bases separated the two germline ends. This CDR3 is built from 15 residues. The DNA for the CDR3 is TGTGCCAGCACCCCGACAGGCACGAACGGGGCTGAAGCTTTCTTT. This codes for CASTPTGTNGAEAFF.

V usage is TRBV5-8 and J usage is TRBJ1-2, with a possible D match to TRBD1 (6 bases). From germline, CDR1 is SGHTS and CDR2 YDEGEE. V lost 4 bases to trimming and J lost 8 bases, with 18 bases between them. The CDR3 totals 14 residues. Here the CDR3 reads CASSLSTGRSGYTF. For the CDR3, the DNA is TGTGCCAGCAGCCTATCCACAGGGAGAAGCGGCTACACCTTC.

V usage is TRBV5-4 and J usage is TRBJ1-1; TRBD1 matches 7 bases. J lost 4 bases, V lost 6 bases, and 6 bases had no gene match. CDR1 and CDR2 (germline): SGHNT, YYREEE (reference sequence). The CDR3 is made up of 13 amino acids. In DNA, the CDR3 is TGTGCCAGCAACGCACAGGGGTTCACTGAAGCTTTCTTT. This sequence encodes CASNAQGFTEAFF.

This sequence joins TRBV6-5 and TRBJ1-2; TRBD1 matches 7 bases. Per the germline V gene, CDR1 is MNHEY and CDR2 is SVGAGI. J lost 5 bases, V lost 6 bases, and 3 bases had no gene match. The CDR3 extends over 12 amino acids. The DNA of the CDR3 is TGTGCCAGCAGACCGACAGGGTATGGCTACACCTTC. It translates to CASRPTGYGYTF.

This clone has just one count. This rearrangement joins TRBV6-5 to TRBJ2-1, with D possibly being TRBD2 (6 bases). Deletions cut 8 bases from V and 6 bases from J, with 14 bases between. Germline V gene lookup returns CDR1 MNHEY and CDR2 SVGAGI. The CDR3 loop spans 13 amino acids. The CDR3 reads CASSPRRGNEQFF. CDR3 sequence (DNA): TGTGCCAGCTCCCCTCGGAGGGGCAATGAGCAGTTCTTC.

The chain employs TRBV7-2 and TRBJ2-1; 10 bases map to TRBD1. The CDR3 runs to 15 residues. V shed 5 bases, J shed 2 bases, and the junction held 3 bases outside the gene matches. Germline CDR1 and CDR2: SGHTA and FQGNSA. In DNA form, the CDR3 reads TGTGCCAGCAGCGGACAGGGGGGCCCCTACAATGAGCAGTTCTTC. This sequence encodes CASSGQGGPYNEQFF.

The rearrangement uses TRBV29-1 and TRBJ2-5; TRBD2 aligns across 7 bases. Trimming cost V 4 bases and J 5 bases; bases outside gene matches: 13. Germline V CDR1 and CDR2: SQVTM, ANQGSEA. This CDR3 contains 15 residues. Here the CDR3 DNA reads TGCAGCGTTGTTGAGGCGGGCGGGGGTTGGGAGACCCAGTACTTC. This sequence encodes CSVVEAGGGWETQYF.

This clone was counted between two and nine times. Here the CDR3 reads CASRTLTHRVYEQYF. CDR3 nucleotides: TGTGCCAGCAGAACCCTCACCCACAGGGTCTACGAGCAGTACTTC. V is TRBV5-4 and J is TRBJ2-7; tentative D call: TRBD1 (6 bases). In germline, CDR1 is SGHNT, CDR2 YYREEE (reference sequence). V was cut by 5 bases and J by 3 bases, with 18 bases left in between. This CDR3 has 15 amino acids.